Below, 26 T cell receptor beta chains from the same sample are listed, as sequenced in a study of CD8+ T cells in alopecia areata. Extracted from the samples, RNA was reverse transcribed into cDNA to serve as the sequencing template. Using immunoSEQ multiplex PCR, the repertoire was profiled, and TCRdb retains in-frame clones only, with some absent. This repertoire shows 130,000 to 150,000 clones, around 49% found once; its top ten account for 0.85% to 1%. The input for sequencing was CD4+ T cells sorted from blood, taken at week 0. These receptors all stem from a human donor with alopecia areata.

The chain carries TRBV29-1 and TRBJ2-5; the match to TRBD1 covers 8 bases. Trimming cost V 8 bases and J 0 bases; bases outside gene matches: 5. The CDR3 is 13 residues long. Germline V CDR1 and CDR2: SQVTM, ANQGSEA. This CDR3 is CSSNRGYQETQYF. The CDR3 nucleotides are TGCAGCTCAAACAGGGGGTACCAAGAGACCCAGTACTTC.

This clone was detected a few times. This chain links TRBV9 with TRBJ1-4; D perhaps matches TRBD1 (5 bases). Trimming pared 4 bases from V and 8 bases from J, leaving 12 bases between. This CDR3 region has 13 residues. The germline V gene encodes CDR1 SGDLS and CDR2 YYNGEE. The CDR3 is CASSRGPEEKLFF. DNA of the CDR3: TGTGCCAGCAGCCGGGGACCGGAGGAAAAACTGTTTTTT.

J is TRBJ2-5 and V is TRBV6-1, with D unclear. Deletions cut 11 bases from V and 5 bases from J, with 3 bases between. From germline, CDR1 is MNHNS and CDR2 SASEGT. The CDR3 has 8 residues. The CDR3: CAGETQYF. CDR3 in DNA: TGTGCCGGTGAGACCCAGTACTTC.

The gene calls are TRBV29-1 and TRBJ1-1, with D hard to call. Germline V gene data show CDR1 as SQVTM and CDR2 as ANQGSEA. The germline V and J ends were trimmed by 3 bases and 5 bases, with 1 base remaining between them. The CDR3 has 9 residues. The CDR3 loop reads CSVETEAFF. DNA for the CDR3: TGCAGCGTTGAGACTGAAGCTTTCTTT.

V is TRBV9 and J is TRBJ2-1, with 9 bases identical to TRBD2. The trim removed 5 bases at V and 6 bases at J, leaving 3 bases unmatched. Germline lookup yields CDR1 SGDLS and CDR2 YYNGEE. This CDR3 contains 13 residues. The CDR3 loop is CASRTSGTNEQFF. CDR3 coding DNA: TGTGCCAGCAGGACTAGCGGAACCAATGAGCAGTTCTTC.

The rearrangement joins TRBV6-5 to TRBJ1-1; TRBD1 aligns across 7 bases. V was pared by 8 bases and J by 6 bases, with 12 bases of the junction left unmatched. The germline gives CDR1 MNHEY, CDR2 SVGAGI. CDR3 length: 14 residues. CDR3 sequence (DNA): TGTGCCAGCGAGGGCACAGGGGTGGTCGCTGAAGCTTTCTTT. Protein product: CASEGTGVVAEAFF.

The chain recombines TRBV2 with TRBJ1-2; tentatively, D is TRBD1 (5 bases). The germline CDR1 and CDR2 sequences are SNHLY and FYNNEI. The CDR3 consists of 12 residues. V shed 6 bases and J shed 4 bases, with 9 bases lying between them. The CDR3, as DNA: TGTGCCAGCAGCGTGACAGTCTATGGCTACACCTTC. The encoded protein is CASSVTVYGYTF.

The chain has TRBV2 and TRBJ2-1; a possible D gene is TRBD2 (6 bases). V was cut by 2 bases and J by 16 bases, with 18 bases left in between. CDR1 and CDR2 (germline): SNHLY, FYNNEI. The CDR3 length is 13 residues. CDR3 DNA: TGTGCCAGCAGTGAAAGAGGGCTAGCGCAGAACTTCTTC. It yields the protein CASSERGLAQNFF.

The count of this clone is one. The rearrangement links TRBV11-1 to TRBJ2-1, with a possible D match to TRBD2 (6 bases). Trimming removed 7 bases at V and 6 bases at J, with 19 bases between. The CDR3 sequence is 15 residues long. The germline CDR1 and CDR2 sequences are SGHAT and FQDESV (reference sequence). The CDR3, as DNA: TGTGCCAGCACCTCCCCGGGTAGGGGACTCAATGAGCAGTTCTTC. Translated: CASTSPGRGLNEQFF.

The chain recombines TRBV9 with TRBJ2-7; 8 positions match TRBD2. Germline lookup yields CDR1 SGDLS and CDR2 YYNGEE. With 0 bases clipped from V and 2 bases from J, the junction kept 1 base outside the gene matches. The CDR3 length is 14 residues. The CDR3 region is CASSVGSGTYEQYF. The DNA for the CDR3 is TGTGCCAGCAGCGTAGGTAGCGGGACCTACGAGCAGTACTTC.

The chain joins TRBV11-2 to TRBJ2-2; 11 bases match TRBD2. V shed 8 bases, J shed 5 bases, and the junction held 7 bases outside the gene matches. Germline values: CDR1 SGHAT, CDR2 FQNNGV. The CDR3 sequence is 15 residues long. CDR3 bases: TGTGCCAGCTCCAACCTAGCGGGAGGAACCGGGGAGCTGTTTTTT. It codes for CASSNLAGGTGELFF.

This clone was recorded a few times. The chain couples TRBV27 to TRBJ2-1, with 8 bases fitting TRBD1. CDR1 and CDR2 from the germline V gene are MNHEY and SMNVEV (reference sequence). J lost 13 bases, V lost 6 bases, and 5 bases had no gene match. The CDR3 runs to 11 residues. In DNA, the CDR3 is TGTGCCAGCAGGACAGGGGTTGAACAGTTCTTC. Its protein is CASRTGVEQFF.

This clone was picked up one time. The chain is built from TRBV6-5 and TRBJ2-3, with 7 bases identical to TRBD2. CDR3 length equals 12 residues. The germline V gene has CDR1 MNHEY and CDR2 SVGAGI. J was trimmed by 4 bases and V by 6 bases; bases with no gene match: 1. This CDR3 is CASSRGADTQYF. CDR3 nucleotides: TGTGCCAGCAGCCGGGGGGCAGATACGCAGTATTTT.

V is TRBV19 and J is TRBJ1-1, with D perhaps matching TRBD1 (6 bases). CDR1 is LNHDA, CDR2 SQIVND, per germline (reference sequence). The CDR3 loop spans 13 amino acids. V gave up 2 bases and J gave up 4 bases, with 8 bases separating them. This chain's CDR3 is CASSIRGSTEAFF. The CDR3 DNA follows: TGTGCCAGTAGTATAAGGGGGAGCACTGAAGCTTTCTTT.

The V and J genes are TRBV4-2 and TRBJ2-3, with D maybe TRBD2 (5 bases). This CDR3 region has 16 residues. Germline-derived CDR1 and CDR2 are LGHNA and YNFKEQ. With 0 bases removed from V and 6 bases from J, the gap between germline ends came to 16 bases. The chain's CDR3 is CASSQDRGPGGDTQYF. CDR3 sequence (DNA): TGTGCCAGCAGCCAAGATCGTGGGCCCGGCGGGGATACGCAGTATTTT.

The CDR3 DNA reads TGTGCCTGGGGGGACAGGGCCCATGAAAAACTGTTTTTT. This sequence encodes CAWGDRAHEKLFF. The V gene is TRBV30, the J gene TRBJ1-4, with 9 bases fitting TRBD1. CDR3 length equals 13 residues. In germline, CDR1 is GTSNPN, CDR2 SVGIG (reference sequence). The V and J ends lost 5 bases and 6 bases, in that order; junction bases with no gene match: 4.

The CDR3 sequence is CASSKDQRLEQDINNEQFF. DNA of the CDR3: TGTGCCAGTAGTAAAGACCAGCGACTAGAGCAGGATATCAACAATGAGCAGTTCTTC. The chain carries TRBV19 and TRBJ2-1; TRBD2 is a possible D gene (6 bases). The CDR3 contains 19 residues. Germline lookup yields CDR1 LNHDA and CDR2 SQIVND (reference sequence). Deletions cut 4 bases from V and 5 bases from J, with 27 bases between.

This clone was counted between two and nine times. The V and J genes are TRBV10-3 and TRBJ1-1, with D perhaps matching TRBD1 (6 bases). Deletions cut 0 bases from V and 1 base from J, with 9 bases between. Germline V CDR1 and CDR2: ENHRY, SYGVKD. This CDR3 region has 15 residues. Written as DNA, the CDR3 is TGTGCCATCAGTGAGTCGAGGGGGAAGAACACTGAAGCTTTCTTT. It encodes CAISESRGKNTEAFF.

A single count supports this clone. This chain joins TRBV5-1 and TRBJ2-1; D uncertain. Germline CDR1 SGHRS, CDR2 YFSETQ. Trimming removed 0 bases from V and 2 bases from J, with 6 bases in between. There are 14 residues in the CDR3. The CDR3 is CASSLGSPYNEQFF. The CDR3 DNA is TGCGCCAGCAGCTTGGGGAGTCCCTACAATGAGCAGTTCTTC.

This clone was recorded a few times. The rearrangement uses TRBV6-5 and TRBJ1-2; D call uncertain. CDR3 length: 12 amino acids. CDR1 is MNHEY, CDR2 SVGAGI, per germline. Trimming took off 8 bases at V and 5 bases at J, with 12 bases between the two ends. CDR3 sequence: CASRAPGYGYTF. DNA of the CDR3: TGTGCCAGCCGAGCTCCGGGGTATGGCTACACCTTC.

This clone was detected a few times. CDR3 amino acids: CASTNPWGDTQYF. For the CDR3, the DNA is TGTGCCAGCACCAACCCATGGGGAGATACGCAGTATTTT. The chain uses TRBV27 and TRBJ2-3; no clear D gene. The CDR3 has 13 amino acids. V was cut by 7 bases and J by 5 bases, with 13 bases left in between. Germline lookup yields CDR1 MNHEY and CDR2 SMNVEV (reference sequence).

The chain links TRBV6-1 to TRBJ2-1, with TRBD2 identical over 7 bases. The junction had 6 bases not matched to a gene; V was cut back by 7 bases and J by 12 bases. CDR3 length: 11 amino acids. From germline, CDR1 is MNHNS and CDR2 SASEGT. The CDR3 protein is CASTSAGVQFF. CDR3 sequence (DNA): TGTGCCAGCACCTCTGCGGGGGTGCAGTTCTTC.

V usage is TRBV4-2 and J usage is TRBJ2-5, with 11 bases fitting TRBD2. This CDR3 is 18 amino acids long. V lost 0 bases and J lost 7; bases outside the gene matches: 13. CDR1 is LGHNA and CDR2 is YNFKEQ in the germline V gene. CDR3 region: CASSQDLLAGEMAGTQYF. CDR3 nucleotide sequence: TGTGCCAGCAGCCAAGATCTACTAGCGGGAGAGATGGCGGGGACCCAGTACTTC.

This clone was counted at least ten times. CDR3 sequence: CASSPFGDSRGELFF. The DNA of the CDR3 is TGTGCCAGCAGCCCATTTGGGGACAGCAGGGGGGAGCTGTTTTTT. This chain connects TRBV7-8 to TRBJ2-2; TRBD1 matches at 7 bases. CDR3 size: 15 residues. The ends lost 5 bases at V and 8 bases at J; junction bases unmatched: 11. The germline V gene has CDR1 SGHVS and CDR2 FQNEAQ.

J is TRBJ1-5 and V is TRBV2; a possible D gene is TRBD1 (6 bases). CDR3 length: 14 residues. Trimming cost V 4 bases and J 3 bases, with 10 bases left between them. Germline CDR1 SNHLY, CDR2 FYNNEI. The CDR3 DNA follows: TGTGCCAGCAGTGTTTACAGGGTCAATCAGCCCCAGCATTTT. This sequence encodes CASSVYRVNQPQHF.

This clone has ten or more counts. The J gene is TRBJ2-7, the V gene TRBV16; TRBD1 matches 7 bases. Germline lookup yields CDR1 KGHSY and CDR2 FQNENV. J gave up 4 bases and V 4 bases, and 13 bases lay outside the gene matches. The CDR3 covers 16 residues. CDR3 sequence reads: CASSPPGAGGSYEQYF. Here the CDR3 DNA reads TGTGCCAGCAGCCCCCCCGGGGCAGGGGGATCGTACGAGCAGTACTTC.